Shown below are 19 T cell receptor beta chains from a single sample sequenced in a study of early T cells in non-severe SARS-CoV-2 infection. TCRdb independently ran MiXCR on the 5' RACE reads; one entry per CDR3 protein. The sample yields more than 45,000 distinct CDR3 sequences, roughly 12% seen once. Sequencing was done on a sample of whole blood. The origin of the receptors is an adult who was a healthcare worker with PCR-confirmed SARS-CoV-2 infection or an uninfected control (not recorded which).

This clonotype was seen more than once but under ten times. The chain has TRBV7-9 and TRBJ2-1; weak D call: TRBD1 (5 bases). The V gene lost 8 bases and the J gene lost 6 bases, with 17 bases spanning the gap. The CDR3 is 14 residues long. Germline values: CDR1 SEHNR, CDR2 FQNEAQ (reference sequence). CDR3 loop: CASRRRADSNEQFF. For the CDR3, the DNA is TGTGCCAGCCGCCGTCGGGCAGACAGCAATGAGCAGTTCTTC.

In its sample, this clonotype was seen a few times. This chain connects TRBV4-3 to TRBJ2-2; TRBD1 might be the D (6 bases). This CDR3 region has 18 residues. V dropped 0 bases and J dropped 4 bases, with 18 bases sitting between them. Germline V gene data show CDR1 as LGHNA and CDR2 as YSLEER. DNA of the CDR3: TGCGCCAGCAGCCAAGATTTCAGGGGATGGAGGACCACCGGGGAGCTGTTTTTT. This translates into CASSQDFRGWRTTGELFF.

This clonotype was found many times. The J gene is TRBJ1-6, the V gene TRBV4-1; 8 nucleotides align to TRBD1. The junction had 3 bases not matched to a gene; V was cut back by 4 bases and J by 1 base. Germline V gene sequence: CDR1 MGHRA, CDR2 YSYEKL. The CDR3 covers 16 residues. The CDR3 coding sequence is TGCGCCAGCAGCCGCGGGACAGGATCCTATAATTCACCCCTCCACTTT. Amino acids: CASSRGTGSYNSPLHF.

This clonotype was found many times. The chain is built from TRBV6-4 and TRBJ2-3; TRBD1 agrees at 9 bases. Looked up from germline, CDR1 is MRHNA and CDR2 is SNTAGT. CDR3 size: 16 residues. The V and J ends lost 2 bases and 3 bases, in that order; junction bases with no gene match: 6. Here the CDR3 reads CASSDIPGTGTDTQYF. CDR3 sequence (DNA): TGTGCCAGCAGTGACATCCCCGGGACAGGGACAGATACGCAGTATTTT.

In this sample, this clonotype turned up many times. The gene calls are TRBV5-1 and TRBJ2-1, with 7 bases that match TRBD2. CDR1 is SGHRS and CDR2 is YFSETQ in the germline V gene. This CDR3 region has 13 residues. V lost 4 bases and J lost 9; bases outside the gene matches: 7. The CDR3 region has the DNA TGCGCCAGCAGCCTGCTAGCGGTTACTGAGCAGTTCTTC. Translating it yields CASSLLAVTEQFF.

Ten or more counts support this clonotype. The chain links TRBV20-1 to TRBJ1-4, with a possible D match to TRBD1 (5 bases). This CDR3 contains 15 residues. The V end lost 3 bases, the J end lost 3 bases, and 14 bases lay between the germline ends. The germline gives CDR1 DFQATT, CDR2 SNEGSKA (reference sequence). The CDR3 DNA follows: TGCAGTGCTAGCGGGCAGGGCGGTTCTAATGAAAAACTGTTTTTT. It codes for CSASGQGGSNEKLFF.

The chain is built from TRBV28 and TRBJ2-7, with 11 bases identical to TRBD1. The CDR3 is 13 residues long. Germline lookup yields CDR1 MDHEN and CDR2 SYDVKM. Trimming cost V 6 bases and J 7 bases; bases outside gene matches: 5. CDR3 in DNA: TGTGCCAGCAGACGGACAGGGGGCATAGAGCAGTACTTC. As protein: CASRRTGGIEQYF.

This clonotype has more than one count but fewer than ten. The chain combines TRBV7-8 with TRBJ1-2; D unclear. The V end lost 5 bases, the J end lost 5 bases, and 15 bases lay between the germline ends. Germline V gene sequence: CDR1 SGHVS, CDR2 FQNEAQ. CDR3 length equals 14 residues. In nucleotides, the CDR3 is TGTGCCAGCAGCCCTTGGACCGAAATGTATGGCTACACCTTC. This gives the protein CASSPWTEMYGYTF.

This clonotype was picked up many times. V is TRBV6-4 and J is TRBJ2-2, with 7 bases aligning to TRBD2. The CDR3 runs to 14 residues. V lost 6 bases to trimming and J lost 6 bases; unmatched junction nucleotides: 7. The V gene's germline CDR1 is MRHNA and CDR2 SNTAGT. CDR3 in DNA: TGTGCCAGCAGAGCTACTAGCGTCGCCGGGGAGCTGTTTTTT. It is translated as CASRATSVAGELFF.

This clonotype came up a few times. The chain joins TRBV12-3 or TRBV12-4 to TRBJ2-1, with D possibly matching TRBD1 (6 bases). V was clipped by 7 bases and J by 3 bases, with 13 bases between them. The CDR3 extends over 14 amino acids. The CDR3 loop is CASTPDSVYNEQFF. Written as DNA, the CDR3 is TGTGCCAGCACACCGGACAGCGTCTACAATGAGCAGTTCTTC.

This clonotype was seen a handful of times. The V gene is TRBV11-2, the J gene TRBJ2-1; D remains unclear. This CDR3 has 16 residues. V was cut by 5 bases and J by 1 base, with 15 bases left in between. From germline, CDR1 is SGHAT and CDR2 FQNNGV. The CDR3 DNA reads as TGTGCCAGCAGCCCCAGAGGAGCCTTATCCTACAATGAGCAGTTCTTC. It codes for CASSPRGALSYNEQFF.

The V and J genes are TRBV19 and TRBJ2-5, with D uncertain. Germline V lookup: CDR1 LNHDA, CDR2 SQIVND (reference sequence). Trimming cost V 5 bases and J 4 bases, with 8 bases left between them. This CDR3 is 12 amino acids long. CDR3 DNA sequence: TGTGCCAGTAGTGTCACCGGAGAGACCCAGTACTTC. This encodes CASSVTGETQYF.

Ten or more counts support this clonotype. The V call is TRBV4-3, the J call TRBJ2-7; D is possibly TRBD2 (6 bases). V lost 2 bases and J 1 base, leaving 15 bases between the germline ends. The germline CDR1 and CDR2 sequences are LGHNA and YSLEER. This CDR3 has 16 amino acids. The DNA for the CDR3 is TGCGCCAGCAGCCAATCCCGGACGGGGGTTTCCTACGAGCAGTACTTC. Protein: CASSQSRTGVSYEQYF.

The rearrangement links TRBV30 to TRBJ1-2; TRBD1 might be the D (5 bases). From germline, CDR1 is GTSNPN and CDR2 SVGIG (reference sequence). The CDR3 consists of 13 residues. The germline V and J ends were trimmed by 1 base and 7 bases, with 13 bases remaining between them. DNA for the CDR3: TGTGCCTGGAGTGGGGGGTTTGTGTTTGGCTACACCTTC. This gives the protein CAWSGGFVFGYTF.

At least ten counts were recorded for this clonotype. The CDR3 is CASSLIVAGPMYNEQFF. The CDR3 nucleotides read TGTGCCAGCAGCTTAATCGTCGCAGGACCAATGTACAATGAGCAGTTCTTC. The chain uses TRBV11-2 and TRBJ2-1; D gene ambiguous. Trimming left V 2 bases short and J 4 bases short, with 18 bases between. Germline CDR1 reads SGHAT; CDR2 reads FQNNGV. The CDR3 is 17 amino acids.

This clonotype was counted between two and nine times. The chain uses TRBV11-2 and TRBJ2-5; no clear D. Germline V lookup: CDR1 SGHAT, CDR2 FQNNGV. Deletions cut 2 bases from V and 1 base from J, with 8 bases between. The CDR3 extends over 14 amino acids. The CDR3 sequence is CASSLSRTQETQYF. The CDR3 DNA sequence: TGTGCCAGCAGCTTAAGTCGCACCCAAGAGACCCAGTACTTC.

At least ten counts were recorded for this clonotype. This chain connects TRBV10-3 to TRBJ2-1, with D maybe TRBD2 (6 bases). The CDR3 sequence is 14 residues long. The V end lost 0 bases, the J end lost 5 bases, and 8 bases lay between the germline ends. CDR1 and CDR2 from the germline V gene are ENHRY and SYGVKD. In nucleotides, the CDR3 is TGTGCCATCAGTGAGTCGGGACTTGACAATGAGCAGTTCTTC. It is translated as CAISESGLDNEQFF.

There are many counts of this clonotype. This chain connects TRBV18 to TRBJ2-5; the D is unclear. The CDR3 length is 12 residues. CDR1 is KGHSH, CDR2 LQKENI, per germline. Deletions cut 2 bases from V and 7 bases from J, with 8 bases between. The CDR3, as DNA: TGTGCCAGCTCACCAGAGCGAGGGACCCAGTACTTC. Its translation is CASSPERGTQYF.

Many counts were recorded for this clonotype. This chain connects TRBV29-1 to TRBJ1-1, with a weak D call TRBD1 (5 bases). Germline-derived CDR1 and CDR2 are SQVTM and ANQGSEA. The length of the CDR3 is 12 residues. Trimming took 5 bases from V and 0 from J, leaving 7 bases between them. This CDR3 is CSVLGVNTEAFF. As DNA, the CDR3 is TGCAGCGTTCTGGGGGTGAACACTGAAGCTTTCTTT.